This TCR beta chain was profiled in a study of T cells after yellow fever vaccination. Turning to the study itself: Where fractions had low cell numbers, libraries were prepared from them with the SMART-Seq v4 Ultra Low Input RNA kit. Study-level results: Researchers report a weaker secondary response that nonetheless peaked faster, day 5 versus 15. Abundant bulk-derived clonotypes could contaminate FACS-sorted repertoires.

This clonotype was seen a handful of times. Antigen unknown. Making TCR cDNA involved 5'RACE template switching, which added UMIs and a universal primer site. TCRdb reprocessed the 5' RACE reads with MiXCR, giving one entry per CDR3 protein. Of 99,000 or so distinct CDR3 sequences listed, less than 6% are singletons. Germline values: CDR1 LNHDA, CDR2 SQIVND (reference sequence). V was pared by 3 bases and J by 4 bases, with 10 bases between. The CDR3 is made up of 14 amino acids. The sequence came from a man in his late teens or twenties who received the YFV17D yellow fever vaccine. This chain connects TRBV19 to TRBJ2-1; perhaps TRBD2 as D (5 bases). The sample consisted of CD8+ T cells sorted from PBMCs, taken 10 days after the yellow fever booster vaccination. As DNA, the CDR3 is TGTGCCAGTAGTATGGGTAGCGATTACAATGAGCAGTTCTTC. Translating it yields CASSMGSDYNEQFF.